This T cell receptor beta chain was identified during a study of identical twins' blood T cells. As for the study in general: Around twelve libraries, six alpha and six beta, gave roughly 51 million reads.

The three twin pairs were reared together, likely meeting the same infections. The CDR3 spans 19 residues. CDR1 LGHDT and CDR2 YNNKEL come from the germline V gene (reference sequence). The V end was cut by 0 bases, the J end by 0 bases, with 17 bases between. This clonotype was seen many times. Each TCR cDNA library carried sample-specific barcodes on both ends. MiXCR, run by TCRdb on the 5' RACE reads, gives a single entry per CDR3 protein. The data show around 380,000 distinct CDR3 sequences, with roughly 31% seen just once and about 6% held by the top ten. The chain couples TRBV3-1 to TRBJ1-4; weak D call: TRBD1 (5 bases). The sequenced sample consisted of PBMCs. The sequence derives from a woman aged 18-49 years in good health. The CDR3 sequence: CASSQERTRSDATNEKLFF. The CDR3 region has the DNA TGTGCCAGCAGCCAAGAGAGGACAAGATCGGATGCAACTAATGAAAAACTGTTTTTT.